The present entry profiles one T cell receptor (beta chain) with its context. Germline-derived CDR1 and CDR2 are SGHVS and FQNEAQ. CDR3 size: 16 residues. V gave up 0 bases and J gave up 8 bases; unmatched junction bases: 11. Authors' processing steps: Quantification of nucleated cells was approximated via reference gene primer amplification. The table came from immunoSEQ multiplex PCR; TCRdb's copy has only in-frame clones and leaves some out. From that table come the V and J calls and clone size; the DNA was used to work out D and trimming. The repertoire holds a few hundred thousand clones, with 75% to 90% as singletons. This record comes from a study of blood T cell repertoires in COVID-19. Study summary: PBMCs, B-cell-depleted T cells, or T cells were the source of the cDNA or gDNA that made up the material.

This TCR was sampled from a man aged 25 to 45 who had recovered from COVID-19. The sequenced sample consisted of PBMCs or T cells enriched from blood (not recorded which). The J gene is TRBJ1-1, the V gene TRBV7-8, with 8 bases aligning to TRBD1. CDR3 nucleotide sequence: TGTGCCAGCAGCTTAGCCTCCCGGACAGGGCTAAGAGAAGCTTTCTTT. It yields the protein CASSLASRTGLREAFF.